The present entry profiles one TCR beta chain with its context. Its target is not known. Healthy individuals who donated bone marrow served as the donors. This specimen comes from a study of cytomegalovirus exposure and HLA in healthy donors. General study results and limits: Highest at DRB1 and lowest at HLA-C, TCR association rates differed among HLA loci in a later analysis.

PCR primers comprised 60 Vbeta and 13 Jbeta primers. TCRdb's copy holds only in-frame clones and misses some; the assay was immunoSEQ multiplex PCR. Of 100,000 to 150,000 clones in the sample, approximately 80% were seen once. CDR1 SGHVS and CDR2 FQNEAQ come from the germline V gene. The CDR3 length is 14 residues. V lost 5 bases and J lost 2, with 10 bases in between. The sample taken for sequencing was PBMCs. This receptor was identified in a woman in her 40s in good health and CMV-seronegative. V and J are TRBV7-8 and TRBJ1-5, with a weak D call TRBD1 (6 bases). The CDR3 DNA reads TGTGCCAGCAGCCCCTCAGGGGGCAATCAGCCCCAGCATTTT. The encoded protein is CASSPSGGNQPQHF.